This is a list of T cell receptor beta chains from one sample in a study of T cell responses to AZD1222 COVID-19 vaccine. Only in-frame clones appear in the TCRdb table, and some are missing; sequencing was by immunoSEQ multiplex PCR. The table lists fewer than 120,000 clones, 70% to 90% of them singletons. The material sequenced was peripheral blood, taken on day 0 of AZD1222 vaccination. Every receptor here comes from an adult in good health. Both conserved end residues are part of each CDR3. Each record gives: D gene, CDR3 length, clone size, V gene, J gene, CDR3 DNA, CDR3 protein. The D gene is left open where the match is weak. A clone size is listed for some rows: how often the clone was seen (once, few, many), or a class if it is expanded.

D gene: .; CDR3 length: 14; clone size: once; V gene: TRBV3-1/TRBV3-2; J gene: TRBJ2-1; CDR3 DNA: TGTGCCAGCAGCCACCCCCCATCATACAATGAGCAGTTCTTC; CDR3 protein: CASSHPPSYNEQFF
D gene: .; CDR3 length: 13; clone size: .; V gene: TRBV30; J gene: TRBJ1-2; CDR3 DNA: TGTGCCTGGACGTCGGGGGCGGGGTATGGCTACACCTTC; CDR3 protein: CAWTSGAGYGYTF
D gene: .; CDR3 length: 12; clone size: .; V gene: TRBV4-1; J gene: TRBJ2-1; CDR3 DNA: TGCGCCAGCAGCCAAGGGCTTAAAGAGCAGTTCTTC; CDR3 protein: CASSQGLKEQFF
D gene: .; CDR3 length: 15; clone size: .; V gene: TRBV3-1/TRBV3-2; J gene: TRBJ1-1; CDR3 DNA: TGTGCCAGCAGCCAAGCCGCGGCAGGGTCGGATGAAGCTTTCTTT; CDR3 protein: CASSQAAAGSDEAFF
D gene: .; CDR3 length: 15; clone size: .; V gene: TRBV5-4; J gene: TRBJ2-2; CDR3 DNA: TGTGCCAGCAGCAAAGTCTTACAAACCACCGGGGAGCTGTTTTTT; CDR3 protein: CASSKVLQTTGELFF
D gene: TRBD2; CDR3 length: 14; clone size: .; V gene: TRBV5-1; J gene: TRBJ2-1; CDR3 DNA: TGCGCCAGCAGCGCCCGACTAGCCCCCGATGAGCAGTTCTTC; CDR3 protein: CASSARLAPDEQFF
D gene: .; CDR3 length: 13; clone size: .; V gene: TRBV29-1; J gene: TRBJ1-1; CDR3 DNA: TGCAGCGGCGGCGGCAGACCGAACACTGAAGCTTTCTTT; CDR3 protein: CSGGGRPNTEAFF
D gene: TRBD2; CDR3 length: 15; clone size: once; V gene: TRBV7-8; J gene: TRBJ2-1; CDR3 DNA: TGTGCCAGCAGCCAGGGACTAGCGGGGGGTAATGAGCAGTTCTTC; CDR3 protein: CASSQGLAGGNEQFF
D gene: TRBD1; CDR3 length: 17; clone size: .; V gene: TRBV2; J gene: TRBJ1-1; CDR3 DNA: TGTGCCAGCAGTGCCCCTGGACAGGGGAGGAGGGACACTGAAGCTTTCTTT; CDR3 protein: CASSAPGQGRRDTEAFF
D gene: .; CDR3 length: 15; clone size: .; V gene: TRBV7-6; J gene: TRBJ2-2; CDR3 DNA: TGTGCCAGCAGCCCAGGACTTATGAACACCGGGGAGCTGTTTTTT; CDR3 protein: CASSPGLMNTGELFF
D gene: .; CDR3 length: 16; clone size: .; V gene: TRBV7-9; J gene: TRBJ2-6; CDR3 DNA: TGTGCCAGCAGCTTAGTCATGGGGACTGGGGCCAACGTCCTGACTTTC; CDR3 protein: CASSLVMGTGANVLTF
D gene: TRBD1; CDR3 length: 15; clone size: .; V gene: TRBV6-5; J gene: TRBJ1-2; CDR3 DNA: TGTGCCAGCACCCCCAGGGGGCGGGCTAACTATGGCTACACCTTC; CDR3 protein: CASTPRGRANYGYTF
D gene: TRBD2; CDR3 length: 15; clone size: .; V gene: TRBV6-6; J gene: TRBJ2-7; CDR3 DNA: TGTGCCAGCACCTGGGGCGCTAGCGGGAGTTACGAGCAGTACTTC; CDR3 protein: CASTWGASGSYEQYF
D gene: .; CDR3 length: 14; clone size: .; V gene: TRBV7-3; J gene: TRBJ1-1; CDR3 DNA: TGTGCCAGCAGTCCCTCCGGGGCTAACACTGAAGCTTTCTTT; CDR3 protein: CASSPSGANTEAFF
D gene: .; CDR3 length: 14; clone size: .; V gene: TRBV19; J gene: TRBJ2-7; CDR3 DNA: TGTGCCACGTTAAACGGAGACGGACCCTACGAGCAGTACTTC; CDR3 protein: CATLNGDGPYEQYF
D gene: TRBD2; CDR3 length: 15; clone size: once; V gene: TRBV7-3; J gene: TRBJ2-1; CDR3 DNA: TGTGCCAGCAGCCCTAGCGGGAGTCTCTACAATGAGCAGTTCTTC; CDR3 protein: CASSPSGSLYNEQFF
D gene: TRBD1; CDR3 length: 14; clone size: .; V gene: TRBV15; J gene: TRBJ2-5; CDR3 DNA: TGTGCCACCAGCCGTGGGACAGTAAGAGAGACCCAGTACTTC; CDR3 protein: CATSRGTVRETQYF
D gene: .; CDR3 length: 16; clone size: .; V gene: TRBV5-1; J gene: TRBJ2-2; CDR3 DNA: TGCGCCAGCAGCTTGACCCTGGACCCGGGGACCGGGGAGCTGTTTTTT; CDR3 protein: CASSLTLDPGTGELFF
D gene: .; CDR3 length: 14; clone size: .; V gene: TRBV2; J gene: TRBJ1-5; CDR3 DNA: TGTGCCAGCACCGGGGCCGCGGGCAATCAGCCCCAGCATTTT; CDR3 protein: CASTGAAGNQPQHF
D gene: .; CDR3 length: 13; clone size: .; V gene: TRBV11-2; J gene: TRBJ2-7; CDR3 DNA: TGTGCCAGCAGCTTGTGGAGGGTCTACGAGCAGTACTTC; CDR3 protein: CASSLWRVYEQYF
D gene: .; CDR3 length: 15; clone size: .; V gene: TRBV7-2; J gene: TRBJ1-5; CDR3 DNA: TGTGCCAGCAGCTTAGTCCAGGGTGGAGGTCAGCCCCAGCATTTT; CDR3 protein: CASSLVQGGGQPQHF
D gene: .; CDR3 length: 14; clone size: .; V gene: TRBV6-4; J gene: TRBJ1-6; CDR3 DNA: TGTGCCAGCAGTGACAGGGGGAAAGGTTCACCCCTCCACTTT; CDR3 protein: CASSDRGKGSPLHF
D gene: .; CDR3 length: 15; clone size: .; V gene: TRBV11-3; J gene: TRBJ2-1; CDR3 DNA: TGTGCCAGCAGCCCAGAGGCCAGTTCCTACAATGAGCAGTTCTTC; CDR3 protein: CASSPEASSYNEQFF
D gene: TRBD1; CDR3 length: 15; clone size: .; V gene: TRBV19; J gene: TRBJ1-4; CDR3 DNA: TGTGCCAGTAGCCCAGGGACAGCAACTAATGAAAAACTGTTTTTT; CDR3 protein: CASSPGTATNEKLFF
D gene: .; CDR3 length: 14; clone size: .; V gene: TRBV30; J gene: TRBJ1-2; CDR3 DNA: TGTGCCTGGAGGCAAAATCGGGACACTGATGGCTACACCTTC; CDR3 protein: CAWRQNRDTDGYTF